Listed here are 32 T cell receptor beta chains from one sample, sequenced in a study of lymphopenia after photon versus proton radiotherapy (dated by TCRdb to about 2019). Libraries were constructed by the immunoSEQ multiplex PCR assay. Entries here come from immuneACCESS through TCRdb and include only in-frame sequences with V and J called. Some clones fail to appear in such tables; in the studies checked, an unresolved V gene covers under half of the shortfall, and the cause of the remainder is unknown. Within this sample are roughly 64,000 clones, with roughly nine tenths of them counted one time only. The ten biggest clones cover about 13% of the sample. This specimen consisted of peripheral blood, obtained from a patient treated with proton-based radiotherapy. These receptors all come from a man older than 75 with esophageal cancer.

The chain employs TRBV11-2 and TRBJ2-3; perhaps TRBD1 as D (5 bases). This CDR3 has 15 amino acids. CDR1 is SGHAT and CDR2 is FQNNGV in the germline V gene. V was shortened by 2 bases and J by 0 bases, with 9 bases between the two germline ends. The CDR3 DNA reads as TGTGCCAGCAGCTTAACAGGAATTAGCACAGATACGCAGTATTTT. This gives the protein CASSLTGISTDTQYF.

The chain joins TRBV18 to TRBJ1-1; no clear D gene. This CDR3 is 15 amino acids long. In germline, CDR1 is KGHSH, CDR2 LQKENI. Trimming took off 1 base at V and 0 bases at J, with 9 bases between the two ends. DNA for the CDR3: TGTGCCAGCTCACCACAGGAAGAGATGAACACTGAAGCTTTCTTT. Translated: CASSPQEEMNTEAFF. Based on the CDR3 plus reference TRBV18 and TRBJ1-1, the full variable domain is NAGVMQNPRHLVRRRGQEARLRCSPMKGHSHVYWYRQLPEEGLKFMVYLQKENIIDESGMPKERFSAEFPKEGPSILRIQQVVRGDSAAYFCASSPQEEMNTEAFFGQGTRLTVV.

This clone was seen once. The V call is TRBV5-4, the J call TRBJ1-2, with TRBD1 identical over 12 bases. This CDR3 has 15 residues. Unmatched junction bases numbered 9, after V lost 4 bases and J lost 8 bases. Germline loops: CDR1 SGHNT, CDR2 YYREEE (reference sequence). CDR3 residues: CASSPRDRGRGGYTF. In nucleotides, the CDR3 is TGTGCCAGCAGCCCGAGGGACAGGGGGCGCGGAGGCTACACCTTC.

This chain connects TRBV19 to TRBJ2-3; TRBD2 agrees at 12 bases. Germline assignment: CDR1 LNHDA and CDR2 SQIVND (reference sequence). The CDR3 extends over 16 amino acids. Losses at the gene ends were 4 bases for V and 5 bases for J; bases not matched to a gene: 7. CDR3 sequence (DNA): TGTGCCAGTAGTACCCTGGGACTAGCGGGTGGAGATACGCAGTATTTT. Amino acid sequence: CASSTLGLAGGDTQYF.

The chain combines TRBV29-1 with TRBJ2-7; no firm D call. The CDR3 covers 13 residues. Per germline, CDR1 SQVTM and CDR2 ANQGSEA. V dropped 0 bases and J dropped 5 bases, with 11 bases sitting between them. The CDR3 reads CSVEDRKGDEQYF. As DNA, the CDR3 is TGCAGCGTTGAAGATCGAAAAGGTGACGAGCAGTACTTC.

This chain connects TRBV4-3 to TRBJ1-6; a weak D match, TRBD1 (5 bases). V gave up 4 bases and J gave up 5 bases, with 12 bases separating them. The CDR3 extends over 15 amino acids. Per germline, CDR1 LGHNA and CDR2 YSLEER. The DNA for the CDR3 is TGCGCCAGCAGCCGCGGACAACCTCATAATTCACCCCTCCACTTT. Encoded protein: CASSRGQPHNSPLHF.

The sample holds a few counts of this clone. The chain joins TRBV2 to TRBJ2-5, with 9 positions matching TRBD2. J was trimmed by 5 bases and V by 5 bases; bases with no gene match: 9. CDR1 SNHLY and CDR2 FYNNEI come from the germline V gene. This CDR3 spans 15 amino acids. The CDR3 here is CASSLRAGGSETQYF. In nucleotides, the CDR3 is TGTGCCAGCAGTCTTCGGGCGGGGGGGTCGGAGACCCAGTACTTC.

V gene TRBV5-8 combines with J gene TRBJ1-4, with TRBD1 identical over 8 bases. This CDR3 is 17 amino acids long. With 0 bases clipped from V and 2 bases from J, the junction kept 6 bases outside the gene matches. The germline gives CDR1 SGHTS, CDR2 YDEGEE. CDR3 in DNA: TGTGCCAGCAGCTTGGGACAGGGGACGGCGACTAATGAAAAACTGTTTTTT. Amino acids: CASSLGQGTATNEKLFF. The full variable domain, rest sourced from reference TRBV5-8 and TRBJ1-4, is EAGVTQSPTHLIKTRGQQATLRCSPISGHTSVYWYQQALGLGLQFLLWYDEGEERNRGNFPPRFSGRQFPNYSSELNVNALELEDSALYLCASSLGQGTATNEKLFFGSGTQLSVL.

The genes are TRBV6-6 and TRBJ1-1; D call uncertain. Germline assignment: CDR1 MNHNY and CDR2 SVGAGI (reference sequence). This CDR3 contains 14 residues. The V end lost 0 bases, the J end lost 2 bases, and 7 bases lay between the germline ends. For the CDR3, the DNA is TGTGCCAGCAGTTACTCGACGGTTAACACTGAAGCTTTCTTT. This sequence encodes CASSYSTVNTEAFF.

The gene calls are TRBV28 and TRBJ2-2; 7 bases map to TRBD2. J gave up 7 bases and V 8 bases, and 10 bases lay outside the gene matches. Germline V gene lookup returns CDR1 MDHEN and CDR2 SYDVKM. The CDR3 sequence is 14 residues long. CDR3 nucleotides: TGTGCCAGCGTTGCCGGCCCGGGGGGCGGGGAGCTGTTTTTT. It yields the protein CASVAGPGGGELFF.

The rearrangement uses TRBV19 and TRBJ1-3; D is ambiguous. This CDR3 is built from 17 residues. Trimming took off 1 base at V and 0 bases at J, with 13 bases between the two ends. Per the germline V gene, CDR1 is LNHDA and CDR2 is SQIVND (reference sequence). The CDR3 bases are TGTGCCAGTAGTATAGCCGACATACTAGGCTCTGGAAACACCATATATTTT. Protein: CASSIADILGSGNTIYF.

The chain couples TRBV29-1 to TRBJ2-7; D may be TRBD1 (7 bases). Trimming left V 6 bases short and J 5 bases short, with 14 bases between. Germline lookup yields CDR1 SQVTM and CDR2 ANQGSEA. The CDR3 is made up of 12 amino acids. The chain's CDR3 is CSVAGGWDEQYF. The CDR3 DNA sequence: TGCAGCGTGGCAGGGGGGTGGGACGAGCAGTACTTC.

V usage is TRBV6-6 and J usage is TRBJ2-7, with 13 bases aligning to TRBD2. From germline, CDR1 is MNHNY and CDR2 SVGAGI (reference sequence). The CDR3 consists of 15 residues. V was clipped by 6 bases and J by 6 bases; unmatched bases: 8. The CDR3 nucleotides read TGTGCCAGCAGCCGCACTAGCGGGGGGGCCGCCGAGCAGTACTTC. Its translation is CASSRTSGGAAEQYF.

The J gene is TRBJ2-5, the V gene TRBV7-7; 12 bases agree with TRBD2. Unmatched junction bases numbered 7, after V lost 1 base and J lost 4 bases. Germline values: CDR1 SSHAT, CDR2 FNYEAQ (reference sequence). The CDR3 length is 17 residues. The CDR3 here is CASSLGTSGISRETQYF. For the CDR3, the DNA is TGTGCCAGCAGCTTAGGGACTAGCGGGATATCTCGAGAGACCCAGTACTTC.

The chain uses TRBV5-5 and TRBJ2-5; D may be TRBD1 or TRBD2 (5 bases each). The CDR3 has 12 amino acids. Trimming took off 3 bases at V and 5 bases at J, with 8 bases between the two ends. Germline CDR1 is SGHKS and CDR2 is YYEKEE (reference sequence). This chain's CDR3 is CASSSEGETQYF. CDR3 in DNA: TGTGCCAGCAGCTCTGAGGGGGAGACCCAGTACTTC. Looking up the rest from reference TRBV5-5 and TRBJ2-5 gives the full variable domain: DAGVTQSPTHLIKTRGQQVTLRCSPISGHKSVSWYQQVLGQGPQFIFQYYEKEERGRGNFPDRFSARQFPNYSSELNVNALLLGDSALYLCASSSEGETQYFGPGTRLLVL.

This chain links TRBV7-2 with TRBJ2-1, with TRBD2 matching over 11 bases. The CDR3 is 16 residues long. Germline CDR1 is SGHTA and CDR2 is FQGNSA. Trimming cost V 8 bases and J 2 bases; bases outside gene matches: 8. In DNA, the CDR3 is TGTGCCAGCGTAAGACTAGCGGGGAATACCTACAATGAGCAGTTCTTC. Its translation: CASVRLAGNTYNEQFF. Complete variable domain (other parts from reference TRBV7-2 and TRBJ2-1): GAGVSQSPSNKVTEKGKDVELRCDPISGHTALYWYRQSLGQGLEFLIYFQGNSAPDKSGLPSDRFSAERTGGSVSTLTIQRTQQEDSAVYLCASVRLAGNTYNEQFFGPGTRLTVL.

The V call is TRBV11-2, the J call TRBJ2-1, with D possibly matching TRBD2 (6 bases). Germline CDR1 reads SGHAT; CDR2 reads FQNNGV. The CDR3 runs 14 residues. The V end lost 5 bases, the J end lost 9 bases, and 17 bases lay between the germline ends. CDR3 sequence: CASSPQGWRGEQFF. DNA for the CDR3: TGTGCCAGCAGCCCCCAGGGTTGGAGGGGTGAGCAGTTCTTC.

Details on this clone: The junction departs from the called germline gene at one end, perhaps through a read error. The rearrangement uses TRBV30 and TRBJ1-1, with 7 bases lining up with TRBD1. This CDR3 is built from 13 residues. Germline V gives CDR1 GTSNPN, CDR2 SVGIG (reference sequence). CDR3 bases: TGTACCTGGAGTCGGACAGGGAACACTGAAGCTTTCTTT. This encodes CTWSRTGNTEAFF.

The chain has TRBV7-2 and TRBJ2-3; the D call may be TRBD1 or TRBD2 (5 bases each). Trimming cost V 5 bases and J 4 bases, with 19 bases left between them. The CDR3 is made up of 16 amino acids. CDR1 and CDR2 from the germline V gene are SGHTA and FQGNSA. The CDR3 region has the DNA TGTGCCAGCAGCCCAGGGAAAGGGAGTTGGTCAGATACGCAGTATTTT. This translates into CASSPGKGSWSDTQYF.

The genes are TRBV4-3 and TRBJ1-2; TRBD1 aligns across 10 bases. The CDR3 runs 15 residues. The V gene end was trimmed by 2 bases and the J gene end by 7 bases; junction bases not matched to a gene: 7. CDR1 is LGHNA, CDR2 YSLEER, per germline. The CDR3 loop reads CASSQLTGTGAGYTF. For the CDR3, the DNA is TGCGCCAGCAGCCAACTTACCGGGACAGGGGCTGGCTACACCTTC.

V usage is TRBV18 and J usage is TRBJ1-2; D is undetermined. V was trimmed by 5 bases and J by 4 bases, leaving 17 bases between them. This CDR3 region has 15 residues. Germline V CDR1 and CDR2: KGHSH, LQKENI. The CDR3 DNA follows: TGTGCCAGCTCATCGGGCCACGACTTGGGCTATGGCTACACCTTC. This codes for CASSSGHDLGYGYTF.

This clone was observed a single time. V gene TRBV9 combines with J gene TRBJ2-1; D is undetermined. Trimming shortened V by 0 bases and J by 0 bases, and 10 bases separated the two germline ends. The V gene's germline CDR1 is SGDLS and CDR2 YYNGEE. CDR3 size: 16 residues. The CDR3 region has the DNA TGTGCCAGCAGCGTAGCTCCCCCGAGCTCCTACAATGAGCAGTTCTTC. It codes for CASSVAPPSSYNEQFF.

The V gene is TRBV4-3, the J gene TRBJ2-7; 7 bases fit TRBD2. This CDR3 comprises 13 residues. The junction had 8 bases not matched to a gene; V was cut back by 5 bases and J by 7 bases. CDR1 and CDR2 from the germline V gene are LGHNA and YSLEER. CDR3 residues: CASSGGGSGEQYF. Written as DNA, the CDR3 is TGCGCCAGCAGCGGGGGAGGGTCTGGGGAGCAGTACTTC.

The V call is TRBV29-1, the J call TRBJ1-1, with D tentatively TRBD1 (5 bases). The CDR3 is 13 amino acids. The germline gives CDR1 SQVTM, CDR2 ANQGSEA. Trimming shortened V by 3 bases and J by 10 bases, and 18 bases separated the two germline ends. The CDR3 is CSVDTGLGGGAFF. The CDR3 coding sequence is TGCAGCGTTGATACCGGGCTCGGTGGGGGAGCTTTCTTT.

V gene TRBV9 combines with J gene TRBJ1-5, with D unclear. Trimming removed 0 bases at V and 5 bases at J, with 6 bases between. The germline V gene has CDR1 SGDLS and CDR2 YYNGEE. This CDR3 has 13 amino acids. CDR3 DNA: TGTGCCAGCAGCGTAGATCCCGATCAGCCCCAGCATTTT. Amino acids: CASSVDPDQPQHF.

The J gene is TRBJ1-5, the V gene TRBV7-9; the D is unclear. The CDR3 length is 13 residues. Between the trimmed V and J ends, which lost 5 bases and 3 bases, there was a span of 8 bases. Germline lookup yields CDR1 SEHNR and CDR2 FQNEAQ (reference sequence). This chain's CDR3 is CASSRGANQPQHF. The CDR3 coding sequence is TGTGCCAGCAGCCGGGGTGCCAATCAGCCCCAGCATTTT.

The chain is built from TRBV12-5 and TRBJ2-2; no definite D call. Germline CDR1 reads LGHNT; CDR2 reads FRNRAP. Trimming left V 2 bases short and J 4 bases short, with 14 bases between. The CDR3 is 16 amino acids. CDR3 in DNA: TGTGCTAGTGGTTTGTCGACCGGGCGTATCACCGGGGAGCTGTTTTTT. Protein product: CASGLSTGRITGELFF.

J is TRBJ2-7 and V is TRBV5-4, with D maybe TRBD2 (7 bases). Germline lookup yields CDR1 SGHNT and CDR2 YYREEE (reference sequence). The CDR3 consists of 15 residues. V dropped 6 bases and J dropped 4 bases, with 20 bases sitting between them. DNA of the CDR3: TGTGCCAGCATCCCCCTGGGAGGGGGACCTTACGAGCAGTACTTC. Translated: CASIPLGGGPYEQYF. Combining the CDR3 with reference TRBV5-4 and TRBJ2-7 gives the whole variable domain ETGVTQSPTHLIKTRGQQVTLRCSSQSGHNTVSWYQQALGQGPQFIFQYYREEENGRGNFPPRFSGLQFPNYSSELNVNALELDDSALYLCASIPLGGGPYEQYFGPGTRLTVT.

In this sample, this clone turned up a few times. V and J are TRBV7-9 and TRBJ1-1; D not certain. Germline V CDR1 and CDR2: SEHNR, FQNEAQ (reference sequence). Trimming stripped 5 bases from V and 1 base from J, with 8 bases between. The CDR3 has 13 residues. The CDR3 sequence is CASSTSPNTEAFF. For the CDR3, the DNA is TGTGCCAGCAGCACTAGCCCGAACACTGAAGCTTTCTTT. Combining the CDR3 with reference TRBV7-9 and TRBJ1-1 gives the whole variable domain DTGVSQNPRHKITKRGQNVTFRCDPISEHNRLYWYRQTLGQGPEFLTYFQNEAQLEKSRLLSDRFSAERPKGSFSTLEIQRTEQGDSAMYLCASSTSPNTEAFFGQGTRLTVV.

The V gene is TRBV30, the J gene TRBJ1-1, with no clear D. Germline values: CDR1 GTSNPN, CDR2 SVGIG (reference sequence). The CDR3 has 14 residues. V was shortened by 4 bases and J by 3 bases, with 15 bases between the two germline ends. In DNA, the CDR3 is TGTGCCTGGACCCTACGATCCGGGCACACTGAAGCTTTCTTT. Translating it yields CAWTLRSGHTEAFF.

The sample holds one count of this clone. The same CDR3 also results from other DNA sequences found in this sample. The chain links TRBV18 to TRBJ2-6, with a weak D call TRBD2 (6 bases). CDR3 length equals 15 residues. Germline-derived CDR1 and CDR2 are KGHSH and LQKENI. V dropped 3 bases and J dropped 3 bases, with 9 bases sitting between them. This CDR3 reads CASSPAGSGANVLTF. The CDR3 nucleotides read TGTGCCAGCTCACCTGCGGGGAGTGGGGCCAACGTCCTGACTTTC.

This chain joins TRBV19 and TRBJ1-3; D might be TRBD1 (5 bases). Germline lookup yields CDR1 LNHDA and CDR2 SQIVND (reference sequence). The CDR3 has 15 amino acids. The ends were cut back, 0 bases at V and 8 bases at J, with 14 bases in the middle. The CDR3 spells CASSIDGQRWDTIYF. As DNA, the CDR3 is TGTGCCAGTAGTATAGATGGACAAAGATGGGACACCATATATTTT.